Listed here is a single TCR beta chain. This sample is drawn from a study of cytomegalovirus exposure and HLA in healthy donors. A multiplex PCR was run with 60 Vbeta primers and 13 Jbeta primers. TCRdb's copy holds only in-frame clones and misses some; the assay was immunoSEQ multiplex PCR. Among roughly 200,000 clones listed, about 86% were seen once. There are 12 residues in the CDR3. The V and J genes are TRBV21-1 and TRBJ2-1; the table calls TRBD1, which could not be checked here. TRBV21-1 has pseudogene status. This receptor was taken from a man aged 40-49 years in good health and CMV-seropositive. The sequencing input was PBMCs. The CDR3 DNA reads TGTGCCAGCAGCTCGGGCAGGGGAAAGCAGTTCTTC. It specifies CASSSGRGKQFF.